A single sample is the source of the 19 T cell receptor beta chains below, sequenced in a study of cytomegalovirus exposure and HLA in healthy donors. PCR was performed using 60 Vbeta and 13 Jbeta primers. Method: immunoSEQ multiplex PCR; TCRdb's copy keeps in-frame clones and lacks some. The table shows roughly 190,000 clones, with more than 65% occurring only once. The sequencing sample was made of PBMCs. Every receptor here comes from a female donor in good health and CMV-seronegative.

The V and J genes are TRBV18 and TRBJ2-1, with TRBD2 matching 10 bases. Germline-derived CDR1 and CDR2 are KGHSH and LQKENI. The V segment lost 6 bases and the J segment 7 bases; nucleotides outside the gene matches: 9. This CDR3 region has 15 residues. The CDR3 bases are TGTGCCAGCTCTAGCGGGGGGAAATCGTATAATGAGCAGTTCTTC. Residues: CASSSGGKSYNEQFF.

The rearrangement uses TRBV5-6 and TRBJ2-1; 8 bases match TRBD2. The length of the CDR3 is 15 residues. Germline V gene sequence: CDR1 SGHDT, CDR2 YYEEEE. The V and J ends lost 1 base and 9 bases, in that order; junction bases with no gene match: 9. CDR3 sequence: CASSLNPGGHVEQFF. DNA for the CDR3: TGTGCCAGCAGCTTGAATCCGGGAGGGCACGTTGAGCAGTTCTTC.

The chain is built from TRBV7-9 and TRBJ1-1; 7 nucleotides agree with TRBD1. The J segment lost 6 bases and the V segment lost 1 base, leaving 8 bases of the junction unmatched. The CDR3 sequence is 15 residues long. Germline loops: CDR1 SEHNR, CDR2 FQNEAQ (reference sequence). CDR3 loop: CASSLGGRGVAEAFF. The CDR3 region has the DNA TGTGCCAGCAGCTTAGGGGGCAGGGGGGTAGCTGAAGCTTTCTTT.

This chain connects TRBV9 to TRBJ2-7, with a tentative D call TRBD2 (5 bases). Germline lookup yields CDR1 SGDLS and CDR2 YYNGEE. Trimming shortened V by 0 bases and J by 6 bases, and 13 bases separated the two germline ends. The CDR3 has 14 residues. The CDR3, as DNA: TGTGCCAGCAGCGTAGGTGGGAGTCCCTCCGAGCAGTACTTC. It codes for CASSVGGSPSEQYF.

The V and J genes are TRBV4-1 and TRBJ1-4; D is possibly TRBD1 (6 bases). V lost 0 bases and J 8 bases, leaving 13 bases between the germline ends. Germline-derived CDR1 and CDR2 are MGHRA and YSYEKL. This CDR3 region has 15 residues. The CDR3 spells CASSQDGGKGEKLFF. For the CDR3, the DNA is TGCGCCAGCAGCCAAGATGGGGGCAAGGGGGAAAAACTGTTTTTT.

The chain has TRBV6-5 and TRBJ1-2; D unclear. The V and J ends lost 5 bases and 7 bases respectively, with 17 bases between them. The CDR3 is made up of 14 amino acids. CDR1 MNHEY and CDR2 SVGAGI come from the germline V gene. In DNA form, the CDR3 reads TGTGCCAGCAGTGAGCCCGCCGGGATAAGTGGCTACACCTTC. It yields the protein CASSEPAGISGYTF.

The genes are TRBV20-1 and TRBJ2-5; tentative D call: TRBD2 (6 bases). This CDR3 is built from 10 residues. V was cut by 6 bases and J by 5 bases, with 7 bases left in between. Germline assignment: CDR1 DFQATT and CDR2 SNEGSKA (reference sequence). The CDR3 region has the DNA TGCAGTGCCCGGGGGGAGACCCAGTACTTC. Translating gives CSARGETQYF.

The chain carries TRBV5-1 and TRBJ2-2; 8 nucleotides align to TRBD2. The V gene's germline CDR1 is SGHRS and CDR2 YFSETQ. V dropped 0 bases and J dropped 6; count of bases not matched to a gene: 7. The CDR3 covers 16 residues. In nucleotides, the CDR3 is TGCGCCAGCAGCTTGGATCCCCCAGCGGGAGCCGGGGAGCTGTTTTTT. Translated: CASSLDPPAGAGELFF.

V gene TRBV7-9 combines with J gene TRBJ1-1; 11 positions match TRBD1. This CDR3 spans 15 amino acids. Germline V lookup: CDR1 SEHNR, CDR2 FQNEAQ (reference sequence). V gave up 5 bases and J gave up 5 bases; unmatched junction bases: 7. CDR3 in amino acids: CASSHPDRGRTEAFF. The CDR3 bases are TGTGCCAGCAGCCACCCGGACAGGGGGCGAACTGAAGCTTTCTTT.

For this clone: The same CDR3 also results from other DNA sequences found in this sample. The chain is built from TRBV30 and TRBJ1-1, with 7 bases aligning to TRBD1. The CDR3 consists of 15 residues. Germline CDR1 and CDR2: GTSNPN and SVGIG (reference sequence). V shed 7 bases, J shed 6 bases, and the junction held 17 bases outside the gene matches. CDR3 loop: CALRQQGISRSEAFF. The CDR3, as DNA: TGTGCCTTAAGACAACAGGGGATAAGCCGGTCTGAAGCTTTCTTT.

This clone was observed a few times. V gene TRBV11-2 combines with J gene TRBJ2-5, with 7 bases aligning to TRBD1. J lost 2 bases, V lost 5 bases, and 8 bases had no gene match. Germline CDR1 SGHAT, CDR2 FQNNGV. The CDR3 has 15 residues. The CDR3 region is CASSKGQTFQETQYF. DNA for the CDR3: TGTGCCAGCAGCAAGGGACAGACATTTCAAGAGACCCAGTACTTC.

The chain combines TRBV27 with TRBJ2-3; 7 nucleotides agree with TRBD2. The germline V gene encodes CDR1 MNHEY and CDR2 SMNVEV (reference sequence). Trimming removed 4 bases from V and 3 bases from J; junction bases left unmatched: 4. The CDR3 length is 14 residues. CDR3 bases: TGTGCCAGCAGTTCTAGCGGCAAGACAGATACGCAGTATTTT. This encodes CASSSSGKTDTQYF.

The V call is TRBV4-1, the J call TRBJ2-3, with D tentatively TRBD2 (5 bases). The length of the CDR3 is 16 residues. V lost 3 bases and J 5 bases, leaving 18 bases between the germline ends. Germline-derived CDR1 and CDR2 are MGHRA and YSYEKL. CDR3 region: CASSHPEGNSQDTQYF. The CDR3 DNA reads as TGCGCCAGCAGCCACCCCGAGGGCAACTCACAAGATACGCAGTATTTT.

The chain is built from TRBV27 and TRBJ2-1, with D possibly TRBD2 on 5 matching bases. Germline V CDR1 and CDR2: MNHEY, SMNVEV (reference sequence). This CDR3 spans 13 amino acids. Trimming took off 2 bases at V and 5 bases at J, with 7 bases between the two ends. Written as DNA, the CDR3 is TGTGCCAGCAGTTTAGGAGGAGACAATGAGCAGTTCTTC. This gives the protein CASSLGGDNEQFF.

This chain connects TRBV11-1 to TRBJ2-1; 8 nucleotides line up with TRBD1. There are 12 residues in the CDR3. Germline CDR1 SGHAT, CDR2 FQDESV (reference sequence). The trim removed 6 bases at V and 12 bases at J, leaving 7 bases unmatched. The CDR3 nucleotides read TGTGCCAGCAGTTCGCAGGGGGCAGGGCAGTTCTTC. It codes for CASSSQGAGQFF.

The genes are TRBV28 and TRBJ2-7, with a possible D match to TRBD2 (6 bases). This CDR3 has 16 amino acids. Deletions cut 5 bases from V and 0 bases from J, with 17 bases between. CDR1 is MDHEN, CDR2 SYDVKM, per germline. For the CDR3, the DNA is TGTGCCAGCAGTCCGCTCGGGACTTCTAGCTCCTACGAGCAGTACTTC. Its protein product is CASSPLGTSSSYEQYF. The full variable domain, rest sourced from reference TRBV28 and TRBJ2-7, is DVKVTQSSRYLVKRTGEKVFLECVQDMDHENMFWYRQDPGLGLRLIYFSYDVKMKEKGDIPEGYSVSREKKERFSLILESASTNQTSMYLCASSPLGTSSSYEQYFGPGTRLTVT.

The chain has TRBV4-3 and TRBJ1-4, with D perhaps matching TRBD1 (6 bases). CDR3 size: 16 residues. Germline V gene data show CDR1 as LGHNA and CDR2 as YSLEER. Trimming removed 0 bases at V and 8 bases at J, with 16 bases between. The CDR3, as DNA: TGCGCCAGCAGCCAAGATCTGGCAGGGGCCGACGAAAAACTGTTTTTT. This sequence encodes CASSQDLAGADEKLFF.

The gene calls are TRBV11-3 and TRBJ2-2; 10 bases match TRBD2. The germline CDR1 and CDR2 sequences are SGHNT and YENEEA. The trim removed 9 bases at V and 4 bases at J, leaving 14 bases unmatched. This CDR3 spans 17 amino acids. The CDR3 sequence is CASQGWAAGGSTGELFF. The CDR3 nucleotides read TGTGCCAGTCAGGGGTGGGCAGCGGGAGGGAGCACCGGGGAGCTGTTTTTT.

Comments on this clone: A junction boundary mismatches the germline segment, possibly from a read error. The chain links TRBV6-5 to TRBJ2-7, with 7 bases matching TRBD1. The CDR3 runs to 16 residues. CDR1 is MNHEY and CDR2 is SVGAGI in the germline V gene. This chain's CDR3 is CASSNSQGSVYYEQYF. The CDR3 coding sequence is TGTGCCAGCAGTAACTCACAGGGGTCGGTCTACTACGAGCAGTACTTC.